A selection of T cell receptor beta chains follows, all from one sample in a study of cytomegalovirus exposure and HLA in healthy donors. Sequencing was performed with immunoSEQ multiplex PCR; in TCRdb, only in-frame clones are kept and a portion is missing. Its table records about 74,000 clones. The sequencing input was PBMCs. The receptors were gathered from a female donor in good health and CMV-seropositive. Both conserved end residues are part of each CDR3. D genes are given only for firm matches. For some rows the clone size is stated as once, few or many, or as a class when expanded; others skip it.

DNA: TGTGCCACCAGCAGGAACAGGGTTTCGTGGGATCAGCCCCAGCATTTT; CDR3: CATSRNRVSWDQPQHF; D: -; V: TRBV15; size: -; J: TRBJ1-5; length: 16
DNA: TGTGCCAGCACCCGACTAGCGGGAGATACGCAGTATTTT; CDR3: CASTRLAGDTQYF; D: TRBD2; V: TRBV6-5; size: -; J: TRBJ2-3; length: 13
DNA: TGTGCCAGCAGCTTATCTAACAGGGGGGGACAAGAGACCCAGTACTTC; CDR3: CASSLSNRGGQETQYF; D: -; V: TRBV5-6; size: -; J: TRBJ2-5; length: 16
DNA: TGCGCCAGCAGCAGAACCGGGACAGTTTACAATGAGCAGTTCTTC; CDR3: CASSRTGTVYNEQFF; D: TRBD1; V: TRBV5-1; size: -; J: TRBJ2-1; length: 15
DNA: TGTGCCAGCAGCTTAACTGGGGGGTCGAATGAAAAACTGTTTTTT; CDR3: CASSLTGGSNEKLFF; D: -; V: TRBV7-9; size: -; J: TRBJ1-4; length: 15
DNA: TGTGCCAGCAGCGTGGGACAGGGGGCGAACATTCAGTACTTC; CDR3: CASSVGQGANIQYF; D: TRBD1; V: TRBV5-6; size: -; J: TRBJ2-4; length: 14
DNA: TGCGCCAGCAGCTTGGGCAGGGAGGGCAACGAGCAGTACTTC; CDR3: CASSLGREGNEQYF; D: TRBD2; V: TRBV5-1; size: -; J: TRBJ2-7; length: 14
DNA: TGTGCCAGCAGCTTAGACAGTCAAGTTACCTACGAGCAGTACTTC; CDR3: CASSLDSQVTYEQYF; D: -; V: TRBV7-2; size: -; J: TRBJ2-7; length: 15
DNA: TGTGCCAGCAGCTCCCCCGAGCGAGGGGGTGGCTACACCTTC; CDR3: CASSSPERGGGYTF; D: -; V: TRBV11-2; size: -; J: TRBJ1-2; length: 14
DNA: TGTGCCAGCAGACGCATGCCGGGACAGAATTACGAGCAGTACTTC; CDR3: CASRRMPGQNYEQYF; D: TRBD1; V: TRBV28; size: -; J: TRBJ2-7; length: 15
DNA: TGTGCCAGCAGTGAAACAGGGCGGTGGGATGGCTACACCTTC; CDR3: CASSETGRWDGYTF; D: -; V: TRBV25-1; size: -; J: TRBJ1-2; length: 14
DNA: TGTGCCAGCAGCTTAGAACTGGCAGGGGAGACCGGGGAGCTGTTTTTT; CDR3: CASSLELAGETGELFF; D: -; V: TRBV11-2; size: -; J: TRBJ2-2; length: 16
DNA: TGTGCCAGCTCAGGACAGCTTTCAGAGACCCAGTACTTC; CDR3: CASSGQLSETQYF; D: -; V: TRBV18; size: -; J: TRBJ2-5; length: 13
DNA: TGTGCCAGCACCCTAGGGACTAGCGGGTCCTACGAGCAGTACTTC; CDR3: CASTLGTSGSYEQYF; D: TRBD2; V: TRBV7-2; size: -; J: TRBJ2-7; length: 15
DNA: TGTGCCTGGAGTGTAAAAACCGGAGGAGATAATTCACCCCTCCACTTT; CDR3: CAWSVKTGGDNSPLHF; D: -; V: TRBV30; size: -; J: TRBJ1-6; length: 16
DNA: TGTGCCAGCAGCGACGTCCCGGGACAGGGGACCCAGTACTTC; CDR3: CASSDVPGQGTQYF; D: TRBD1; V: TRBV2; size: -; J: TRBJ2-5; length: 14
DNA: TGTGCCAGCAGCTTGAGGGGGCGACATTACGAGCAGTACTTC; CDR3: CASSLRGRHYEQYF; D: TRBD1; V: TRBV5-6; size: -; J: TRBJ2-7; length: 14
DNA: TGCGCCAGCAGTGAGTCAGCTACCACAGATACGCAGTATTTT; CDR3: CASSESATTDTQYF; D: -; V: TRBV10-2; size: -; J: TRBJ2-3; length: 14
DNA: TGTGCCAGCGGCCTCGGGACTAGCGGGAGCTACGAGCAGTACTTC; CDR3: CASGLGTSGSYEQYF; D: TRBD2; V: TRBV5-4; size: -; J: TRBJ2-7; length: 15
DNA: TGTGCCAGCAGCACAAGCCAGGACAGGGCCTACGAGCAGTACTTC; CDR3: CASSTSQDRAYEQYF; D: TRBD1; V: TRBV9; size: -; J: TRBJ2-7; length: 15
DNA: TGCGCCAGCAGGGACCGGGAGAAAGATACGCAGTATTTT; CDR3: CASRDREKDTQYF; D: -; V: TRBV5-1; size: -; J: TRBJ2-3; length: 13
DNA: TGTGCCAGCAGCTTAATAGGCGGGTCGAACACCGGGGAGCTGTTTTTT; CDR3: CASSLIGGSNTGELFF; D: -; V: TRBV11-1; size: -; J: TRBJ2-2; length: 16
DNA: TGTGCCAGCAGTGACGGCAGGGGTGCGATAAATGAGCAGTTCTTC; CDR3: CASSDGRGAINEQFF; D: -; V: TRBV2; size: -; J: TRBJ2-1; length: 15
DNA: TGTGCCAGCAGCCACTACACCTTC; CDR3: CASSHYTF; D: -; V: TRBV7-9; size: -; J: TRBJ1-2; length: 8
DNA: TGTGCCAGCAGCTTAGTTACTATAAGGTTCGCCGGGGAGCTGTTTTTT; CDR3: CASSLVTIRFAGELFF; D: -; V: TRBV7-2; size: -; J: TRBJ2-2; length: 16
DNA: TGCGCCAGCAGCCCTAAGCGTACACCGGGACTAGCGGCCCAGTTCTCCTACAATGAGCAGTTCTTC; CDR3: CASSPKRTPGLAAQFSYNEQFF; D: TRBD2; V: TRBV4-1; size: -; J: TRBJ2-1; length: 22
DNA: TGTGCCACCAACTCGCCCGGGACTGAATCCTACGAGCAGTACTTC; CDR3: CATNSPGTESYEQYF; D: -; V: TRBV10-3; size: -; J: TRBJ2-7; length: 15
DNA: TGCGCCAGCAGTGATAGGGGCACCGGTTTGAATGAGCAGTTCTTC; CDR3: CASSDRGTGLNEQFF; D: -; V: TRBV10-2; size: -; J: TRBJ2-1; length: 15
DNA: TGTGCCAGCAGCTTAGGACTCCTCTCCTCGGGGGAGCAGTACTTC; CDR3: CASSLGLLSSGEQYF; D: -; V: TRBV7-2; size: -; J: TRBJ2-7; length: 15
DNA: TGCGCCAGCAGCGCAGGGGGCACTCCTCTAGCCAAAAACATTCAGTACTTC; CDR3: CASSAGGTPLAKNIQYF; D: TRBD1; V: TRBV5-1; size: -; J: TRBJ2-4; length: 17
DNA: TGTGCCAGCAGCAATAGCGGGGGCCGATGGAATGAGCAGTTCTTC; CDR3: CASSNSGGRWNEQFF; D: TRBD2; V: TRBV9; size: -; J: TRBJ2-1; length: 15
DNA: TGTGCCAGCAGCGTAGGGCGGGCAACTAATGAAAAACTGTTTTTT; CDR3: CASSVGRATNEKLFF; D: -; V: TRBV9; size: -; J: TRBJ1-4; length: 15
DNA: TGTGCCAGTAGTATCAGGGGACGAGGGCAGCCCCAGCATTTT; CDR3: CASSIRGRGQPQHF; D: -; V: TRBV19; size: -; J: TRBJ1-5; length: 14
DNA: TGCAGCGCAAGACCGGGGGGCAATGAGCAGTTCTTC; CDR3: CSARPGGNEQFF; D: TRBD2; V: TRBV29-1; size: -; J: TRBJ2-1; length: 12
DNA: TGTGCCAGCAGTCAGGAGGGGCTCACAGATACGCAGTATTTT; CDR3: CASSQEGLTDTQYF; D: -; V: TRBV27; size: medium-sized; J: TRBJ2-3; length: 14
DNA: TGTGCCAGCAGCAGACTGAACAATGAGCAGTTCTTC; CDR3: CASSRLNNEQFF; D: -; V: TRBV25-1; size: -; J: TRBJ2-1; length: 12
DNA: TGTGCCAGCAGCATACAGGACGATGGCTACACCTTC; CDR3: CASSIQDDGYTF; D: -; V: TRBV7-9; size: -; J: TRBJ1-2; length: 12
DNA: TGTGCCTCCGGGGGGGGAAACACTGAAGCTTTCTTT; CDR3: CASGGGNTEAFF; D: -; V: TRBV30; size: -; J: TRBJ1-1; length: 12
DNA: TGTGCCAGCAGTAACCCGAGCGGGGAGCTGTTTTTT; CDR3: CASSNPSGELFF; D: -; V: TRBV6-6; size: -; J: TRBJ2-2; length: 12
DNA: TGCAGCGTTTTAGACAGGGTGGAAACCGGGGAGCTGTTTTTT; CDR3: CSVLDRVETGELFF; D: TRBD1; V: TRBV29-1; size: -; J: TRBJ2-2; length: 14
DNA: TGTGCCAGCAGTACCCTCCAGGGAGGGATCATGGAGCAGTACTTC; CDR3: CASSTLQGGIMEQYF; D: TRBD2; V: TRBV27; size: -; J: TRBJ2-7; length: 15
DNA: TGTGCCAGCAGCTTATTGGACAGCACTGAAGCTTTCTTT; CDR3: CASSLLDSTEAFF; D: -; V: TRBV7-2; size: -; J: TRBJ1-1; length: 13
DNA: TGTGCCAGCAGTGAACAACTAGCGGGTAACAATGAGCAGTTCTTC; CDR3: CASSEQLAGNNEQFF; D: TRBD2; V: TRBV2; size: -; J: TRBJ2-1; length: 15
DNA: TGTGCCAGCCAGGGACAGGGGATCGACGAGCAGTACTTC; CDR3: CASQGQGIDEQYF; D: TRBD1; V: TRBV27; size: -; J: TRBJ2-7; length: 13
DNA: TGTGCCAGCAGCCCCCGGGGACAGGGGGCAAGCGAGCAGTACTTC; CDR3: CASSPRGQGASEQYF; D: TRBD1; V: TRBV7-6; size: -; J: TRBJ2-7; length: 15
DNA: TGTGCCAGCAGTCATCCCAAAGAGACCCAGTACTTC; CDR3: CASSHPKETQYF; D: -; V: TRBV27; size: -; J: TRBJ2-5; length: 12
DNA: TGTGCCAGCAGCTTGGAAGGGCAGGGCAGCTATGGCTACACCTTC; CDR3: CASSLEGQGSYGYTF; D: -; V: TRBV5-4; size: -; J: TRBJ1-2; length: 15
DNA: TGTGCCAGCAGCAGAAGACAGGGAAGGGGACTAGCGGGATACTACGAGCAGTACTTC; CDR3: CASSRRQGRGLAGYYEQYF; D: -; V: TRBV21-1; size: -; J: TRBJ2-7; length: 19
DNA: TGTGCCAGCAGTGAAACTCGCACAGGGTTCCTCTTT; CDR3: CASSETRTGFLF; D: -; V: TRBV2; size: -; J: TRBJ1-1; length: 12
DNA: TGTGCCATTCTAGCGGGAGGGCTGTACCAAGAGACCCAGTACTTC; CDR3: CAILAGGLYQETQYF; D: TRBD2; V: TRBV7-6; size: -; J: TRBJ2-5; length: 15
DNA: TGCAGCGTTGCCGAAGGATCGGGGCAGTACTTC; CDR3: CSVAEGSGQYF; D: -; V: TRBV29-1; size: -; J: TRBJ2-7; length: 11
DNA: TGTGCCAGCACGCAGAGCGGGAGCGGTCGGTACGAGCAGTACTTC; CDR3: CASTQSGSGRYEQYF; D: TRBD2; V: TRBV6-6; size: -; J: TRBJ2-7; length: 15
DNA: TGTGCCAGTAGGGGACAGGGGGATAAGGGGGGACTAGCGTTTAGGAATGAGCAGTTCTTC; CDR3: CASRGQGDKGGLAFRNEQFF; D: -; V: TRBV19; size: -; J: TRBJ2-1; length: 20
DNA: TGTGCCAGTAGTCGGGGACTCTCGAACACCGGGGAGCTGTTTTTT; CDR3: CASSRGLSNTGELFF; D: -; V: TRBV19; size: -; J: TRBJ2-2; length: 15
DNA: TGTGCCAGCAGCTTAGATACAGGGGGAGCGTACACTGAAGCTTTCTTT; CDR3: CASSLDTGGAYTEAFF; D: TRBD1; V: TRBV11-3; size: -; J: TRBJ1-1; length: 16
DNA: TGTGCCAGCTCACCCTTCGAGACAGGGAAGGGAGAGACCCAGTACTTC; CDR3: CASSPFETGKGETQYF; D: TRBD1; V: TRBV18; size: -; J: TRBJ2-5; length: 16
DNA: TGTGCCAGCAGCTTAGGGACTAGCGAATACAATGAGCAGTTCTTC; CDR3: CASSLGTSEYNEQFF; D: TRBD2; V: TRBV11-3; size: -; J: TRBJ2-1; length: 15